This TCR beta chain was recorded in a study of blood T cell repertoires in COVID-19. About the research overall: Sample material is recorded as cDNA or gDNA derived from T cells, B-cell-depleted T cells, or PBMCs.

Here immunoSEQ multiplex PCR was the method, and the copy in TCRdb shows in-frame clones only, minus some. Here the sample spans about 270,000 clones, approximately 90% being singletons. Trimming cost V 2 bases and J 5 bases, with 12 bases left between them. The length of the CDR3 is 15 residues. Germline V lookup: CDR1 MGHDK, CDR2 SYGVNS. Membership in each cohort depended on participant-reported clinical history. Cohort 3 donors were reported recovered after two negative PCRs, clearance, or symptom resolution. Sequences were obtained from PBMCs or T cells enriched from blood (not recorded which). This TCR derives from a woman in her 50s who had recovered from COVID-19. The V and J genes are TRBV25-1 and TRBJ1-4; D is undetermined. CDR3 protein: CASSEAVAKNEKLFF. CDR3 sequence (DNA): TGTGCCAGCAGTGAAGCGGTCGCCAAGAATGAAAAACTGTTTTTT. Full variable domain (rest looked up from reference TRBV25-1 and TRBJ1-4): EADIYQTPRYLVIGTGKKITLECSQTMGHDKMYWYQQDPGMELHLIHYSYGVNSTEKGDLSSESTVSRIRTEHFPLTLESARPSHTSQYLCASSEAVAKNEKLFFGSGTQLSVL.